This T cell receptor (beta chain) was recorded in a study of cytomegalovirus exposure and HLA in healthy donors. Study-wide context: Across roughly 400 genotyped donors, about 86% landed in the Caucasian-associated ancestry cluster.

This clone showed up just a few times. Amplification used 60 Vbeta primers and 13 Jbeta primers. TCRdb's copy holds only in-frame clones and misses some; the assay was immunoSEQ multiplex PCR. The sample carries about 190,000 clones, approximately 83% recorded once. V gave up 4 bases and J gave up 4 bases, with 13 bases separating them. Germline V gene data show CDR1 as MGHRA and CDR2 as YSYEKL. CDR3 size: 15 residues. This chain connects TRBV4-1 to TRBJ1-4; D might be TRBD1 (6 bases). This clonotype originated in a woman aged 50 to 65 in good health and CMV-seropositive. The source material was PBMCs. CDR3 DNA sequence: TGCGCCAGCAGCCGGCTCTGGACAGATAATGAAAAACTGTTTTTT. This translates into CASSRLWTDNEKLFF.